This entry describes one T cell receptor (beta chain). As yet, its antigen is unknown. The sample belongs to a study of T cell responses to AZD1222 COVID-19 vaccine. Across the study: Researchers grouped second doses given at about 4 or about 12 weeks into one pool. Study-level results: Targeting of unmutated variant regions was reportedly seen in nearly half of spike-specific TCRs. At study baseline, merely five or six AZD1222 recipients were seropositive.

CDR1 and CDR2 (germline): SGHAT, FQNNGV. The V gene end was trimmed by 5 bases and the J gene end by 4 bases; junction bases not matched to a gene: 10. CDR3 length equals 15 residues. The assay was immunoSEQ multiplex PCR, and TCRdb's table has in-frame clones only and misses some. The sample consists of 120,000 to 150,000 clones, 70% to 90% of them appearing once. The chain has TRBV11-2 and TRBJ1-2; 7 bases align to TRBD1. The clonotype was recovered from an adult in good health. Sequenced material: peripheral blood, taken on day 0 of AZD1222 vaccination. The CDR3 DNA sequence: TGTGCCAGCAGCGACAGGGAGGGGGGAGGCTATGGCTACACCTTC. Translation gives CASSDREGGGYGYTF.